This is a list of T cell receptor beta chains from one sample in a study of T cell responses to AZD1222 COVID-19 vaccine. The data were produced by immunoSEQ multiplex PCR, yet TCRdb's version contains in-frame clones alone and is incomplete. The sample has fewer than 90,000 clones; about 89% are singletons. Material: peripheral blood, obtained 28 days after the second AZD1222 dose. These receptors all come from an adult who received the AZD1222 COVID-19 vaccine. CDR3s leave out the opening cysteine and the closing phenylalanine or tryptophan.

v_gene	CDR3aa
TRBV9	ASSVHGEGGGNTIY
TRBV4-1	ASSQVRSYGYT
TRBV6-2/TRBV6-3	ASSSQTDTQY
TRBV18	ASSGGEQETQY
TRBV3-1/TRBV3-2	ASSLDRNYGYT
TRBV7-6	ASSIRLGETQY
TRBV28	ASSPRAGARGSNQPQH
TRBV7-9	ASSGGYTDTQY
TRBV18	ASSPLHRWETQY
TRBV6-1	ASSDGQWRGYT
TRBV6-1	ASSVDSGTVRNIQY
TRBV12-3/TRBV12-4	ASSLGRGGGYT
TRBV27	ASSLLIPGELF
TRBV5-1	ASSPYRGPGNTIY
TRBV20-1	SALRDRGQF
TRBV6-5	ASSSHTNQPQH
TRBV29-1	SVIGGGDSYNEQF
TRBV29-1	SVEVETGWF
TRBV12-3/TRBV12-4	ASSLYSYGYT
TRBV7-8	ASSLPSLTEAF
TRBV10-1	ASSEQGNGAQY
TRBV5-6	ASSRGLAAYNEQF
TRBV18	ASSPPYREDEQF
TRBV30	AWNPTGGPNEQF
TRBV5-1	ASSLDVNEKLF
TRBV28	ASSPFPRGGTEAF
TRBV5-4	ASRLAGVTDTQY
TRBV7-2	ASSPNPGPPNYGYT
TRBV27	ASSLSQGGYEQY
TRBV5-1	ASSFRTGIEKLF
TRBV18	ASSPRQGGNSPLH
TRBV1	TSSQDGSPDTQY
TRBV29-1	SVETGTGGLGEQF
TRBV5-6	ASSFVQGDGYT
TRBV28	ASSLTNSYNEQF
TRBV15	ATSRGTDSYEQY
TRBV19	ASSIAAGNTDTQY
TRBV19	ASSDRERSGANVLT
TRBV5-4	ASSPDMGEKLF
TRBV5-6	ASSWGGAEAF
TRBV29-1	SVGAGSGELF
TRBV9	ASSAGTANSPLH
TRBV28	ASRGTLEGETQY
TRBV5-1	ASSRADMSDTQY
TRBV2	ASSEWDTTTSYEQY
TRBV3-1/TRBV3-2	ASSQSGGSYNEQF
TRBV5-1	ASSSLGTENTGELF
TRBV2	ATRASDGSSYEQY
TRBV19	ASRGDSNMNTEAF
TRBV28	ATLRLAGGHYGELF